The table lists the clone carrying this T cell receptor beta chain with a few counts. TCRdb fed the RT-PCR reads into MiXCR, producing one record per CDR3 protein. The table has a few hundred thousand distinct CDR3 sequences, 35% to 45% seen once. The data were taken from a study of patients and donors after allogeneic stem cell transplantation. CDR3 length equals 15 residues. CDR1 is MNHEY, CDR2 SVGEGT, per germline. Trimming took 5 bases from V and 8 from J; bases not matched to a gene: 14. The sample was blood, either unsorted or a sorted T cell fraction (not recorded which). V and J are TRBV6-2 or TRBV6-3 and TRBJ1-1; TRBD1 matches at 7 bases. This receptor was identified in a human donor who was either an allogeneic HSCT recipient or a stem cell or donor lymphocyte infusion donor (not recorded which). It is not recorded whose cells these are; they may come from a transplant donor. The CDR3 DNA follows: TGTGCCAGCAGTACGGGACAGACCCCGGTTGAAGAAGCTTTCTTT. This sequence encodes CASSTGQTPVEEAFF.